This TCR beta chain was recovered during a study of T-cell memory formation after mild COVID-19. Whole-study context: Largely, TCR clusters stayed within a single donor. Regarding the study as a whole: Among clones peaking at day 37 in the second wave, SARS-CoV-2 specificity remained unconfirmed. Contracting clones, day 15 to 85, had balanced CD4/CD8, and later expanders favored CD4+.

Using constant-segment primers, 5'RACE produced TCR alpha and TCR beta cDNA libraries carrying sample barcodes and UMIs. TCRdb re-called the 5' RACE reads with MiXCR, one entry per CDR3 protein. The sample lists roughly 250,000 distinct CDR3 sequences, about 15% seen once, with roughly 3.6% in the top ten. Germline CDR1 SGHTA, CDR2 FQGNSA. Trimming took off 5 bases at V and 2 bases at J, with 15 bases between the two ends. The CDR3 is made up of 15 amino acids. A remark on this clonotype: No antigen is known for it.

Material: PBMCs or a T cell subset sorted from them (not recorded which). The rearrangement joins TRBV7-2 to TRBJ2-5; possible D gene TRBD1, 6 bases. This receptor was obtained from a man aged 18 to 30 who had mild COVID-19 (a few samples of this study predate the infection). Cell type and time point are not known. CDR3 region: CASSTYRVIQETQYF. The CDR3 coding sequence is TGTGCCAGCAGCACCTACAGGGTTATTCAAGAGACCCAGTACTTC.